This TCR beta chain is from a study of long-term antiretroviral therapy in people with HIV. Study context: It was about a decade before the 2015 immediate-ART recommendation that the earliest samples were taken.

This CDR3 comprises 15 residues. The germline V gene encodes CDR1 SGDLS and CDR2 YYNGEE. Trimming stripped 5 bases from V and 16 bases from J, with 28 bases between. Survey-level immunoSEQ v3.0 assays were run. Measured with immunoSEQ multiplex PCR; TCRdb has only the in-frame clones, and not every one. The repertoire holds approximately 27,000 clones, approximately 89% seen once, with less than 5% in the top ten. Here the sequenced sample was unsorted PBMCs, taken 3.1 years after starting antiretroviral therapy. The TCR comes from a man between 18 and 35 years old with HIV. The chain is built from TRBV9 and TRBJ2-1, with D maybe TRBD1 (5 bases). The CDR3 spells CASSAETSLSGIQFF. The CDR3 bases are TGTGCCAGCAGTGCTGAAACCAGTTTGTCAGGGATTCAATTCTTC.